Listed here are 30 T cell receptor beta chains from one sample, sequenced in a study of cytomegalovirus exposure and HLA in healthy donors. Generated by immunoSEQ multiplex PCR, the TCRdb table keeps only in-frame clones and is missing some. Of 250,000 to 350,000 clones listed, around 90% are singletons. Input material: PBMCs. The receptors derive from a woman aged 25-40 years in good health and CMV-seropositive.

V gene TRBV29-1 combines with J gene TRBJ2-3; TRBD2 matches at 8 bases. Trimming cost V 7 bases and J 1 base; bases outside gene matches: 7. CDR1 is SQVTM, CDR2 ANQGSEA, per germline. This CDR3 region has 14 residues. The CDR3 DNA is TGCAGCGGGGGAGCGGGAGAGGGCACAGATACGCAGTATTTT. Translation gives CSGGAGEGTDTQYF.

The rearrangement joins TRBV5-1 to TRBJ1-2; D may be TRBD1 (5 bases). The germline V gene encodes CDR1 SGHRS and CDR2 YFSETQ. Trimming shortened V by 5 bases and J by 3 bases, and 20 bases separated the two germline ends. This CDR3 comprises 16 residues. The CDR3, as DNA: TGCGCCAGCAGGGTTGCAGGGACCATTGGTGACTATGGCTACACCTTC. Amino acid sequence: CASRVAGTIGDYGYTF.

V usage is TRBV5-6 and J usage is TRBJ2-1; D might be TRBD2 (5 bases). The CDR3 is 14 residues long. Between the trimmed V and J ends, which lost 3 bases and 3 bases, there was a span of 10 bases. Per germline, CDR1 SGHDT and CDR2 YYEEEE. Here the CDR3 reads CASSSTGDYNEQFF. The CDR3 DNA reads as TGTGCCAGCAGCTCAACCGGGGACTACAATGAGCAGTTCTTC. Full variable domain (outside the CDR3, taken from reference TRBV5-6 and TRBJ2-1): DAGVTQSPTHLIKTRGQQVTLRCSPKSGHDTVSWYQQALGQGPQFIFQYYEEEERQRGNFPDRFSGHQFPNYSSELNVNALLLGDSALYLCASSSTGDYNEQFFGPGTRLTVL.

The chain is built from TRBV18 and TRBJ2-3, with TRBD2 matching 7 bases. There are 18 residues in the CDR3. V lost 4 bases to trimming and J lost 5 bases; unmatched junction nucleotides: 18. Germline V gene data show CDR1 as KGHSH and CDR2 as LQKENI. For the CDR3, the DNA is TGTGCCAGCTCACAAGAAGCTAGCGGACTCACCGGAGGAGATACGCAGTATTTT. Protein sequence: CASSQEASGLTGGDTQYF.

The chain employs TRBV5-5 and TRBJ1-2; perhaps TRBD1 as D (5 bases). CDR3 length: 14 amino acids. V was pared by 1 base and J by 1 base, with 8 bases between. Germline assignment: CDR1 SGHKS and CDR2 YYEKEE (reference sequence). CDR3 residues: CASSLPDSNYGYTF. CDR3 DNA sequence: TGTGCCAGCAGCTTGCCAGACAGTAACTATGGCTACACCTTC.

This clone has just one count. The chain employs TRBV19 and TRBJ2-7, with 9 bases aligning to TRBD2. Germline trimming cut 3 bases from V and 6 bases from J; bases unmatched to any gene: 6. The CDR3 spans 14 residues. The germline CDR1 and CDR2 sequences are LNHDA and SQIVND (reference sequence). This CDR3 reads CASSMGLAGVEQYF. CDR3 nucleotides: TGTGCCAGTAGTATGGGACTAGCTGGAGTCGAGCAGTACTTC.

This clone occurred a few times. Here the CDR3 reads CASSETGYYGYTF. In nucleotides, the CDR3 is TGTGCCAGCAGTGAGACAGGGTACTATGGCTACACCTTC. The J gene is TRBJ1-2, the V gene TRBV25-1; TRBD1 matches at 7 bases. The V and J ends lost 3 bases and 3 bases, in that order; junction bases with no gene match: 1. In germline, CDR1 is MGHDK, CDR2 SYGVNS. This CDR3 spans 13 amino acids.

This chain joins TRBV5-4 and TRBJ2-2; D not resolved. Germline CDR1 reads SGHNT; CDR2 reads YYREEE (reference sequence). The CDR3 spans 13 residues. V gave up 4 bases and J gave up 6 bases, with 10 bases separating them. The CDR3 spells CASSPFAAGELFF. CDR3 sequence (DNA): TGTGCCAGCAGCCCGTTCGCGGCCGGGGAGCTGTTTTTT. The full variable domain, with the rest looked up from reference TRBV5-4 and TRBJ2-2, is ETGVTQSPTHLIKTRGQQVTLRCSSQSGHNTVSWYQQALGQGPQFIFQYYREEENGRGNFPPRFSGLQFPNYSSELNVNALELDDSALYLCASSPFAAGELFFGEGSRLTVL.

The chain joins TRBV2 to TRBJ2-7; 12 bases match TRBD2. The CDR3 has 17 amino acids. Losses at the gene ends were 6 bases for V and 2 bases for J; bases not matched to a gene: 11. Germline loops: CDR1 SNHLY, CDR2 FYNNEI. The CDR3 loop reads CASRPLGLAGNTYEQYF. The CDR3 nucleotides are TGTGCCAGCAGACCCCTTGGACTAGCGGGGAACACCTACGAGCAGTACTTC.

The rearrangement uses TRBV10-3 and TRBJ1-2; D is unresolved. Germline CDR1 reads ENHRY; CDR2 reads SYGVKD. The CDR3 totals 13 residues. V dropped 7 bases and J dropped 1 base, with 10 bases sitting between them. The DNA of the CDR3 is TGTGCCATCACAGTAGAGAGTAACTATGGCTACACCTTC. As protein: CAITVESNYGYTF.

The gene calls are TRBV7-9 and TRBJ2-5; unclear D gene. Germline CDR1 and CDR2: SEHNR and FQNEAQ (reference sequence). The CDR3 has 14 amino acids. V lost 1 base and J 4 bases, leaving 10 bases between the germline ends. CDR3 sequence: CASSLDSQLETQYF. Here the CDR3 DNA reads TGTGCCAGCAGCTTAGACTCACAGTTAGAGACCCAGTACTTC.

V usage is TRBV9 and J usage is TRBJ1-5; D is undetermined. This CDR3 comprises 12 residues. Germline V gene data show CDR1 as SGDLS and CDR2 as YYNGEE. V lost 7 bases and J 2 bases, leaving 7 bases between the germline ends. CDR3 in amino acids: CASSRGNQPQHF. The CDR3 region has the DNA TGTGCCAGCTCAAGAGGCAATCAGCCCCAGCATTTT.

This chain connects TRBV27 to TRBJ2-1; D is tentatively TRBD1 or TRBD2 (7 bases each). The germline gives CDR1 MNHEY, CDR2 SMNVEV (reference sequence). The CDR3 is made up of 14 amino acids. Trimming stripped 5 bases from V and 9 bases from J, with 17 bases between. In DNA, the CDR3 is TGTGCCAGCAGTCCCAGGGAGGGGGCGGGTGAGCAGTTCTTC. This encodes CASSPREGAGEQFF.

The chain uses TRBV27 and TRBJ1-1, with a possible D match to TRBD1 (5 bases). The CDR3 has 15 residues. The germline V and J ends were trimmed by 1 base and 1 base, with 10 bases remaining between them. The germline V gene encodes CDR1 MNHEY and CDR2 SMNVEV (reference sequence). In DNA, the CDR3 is TGTGCCAGCAGTTTATTGGGGGGGTCGAACACTGAAGCTTTCTTT. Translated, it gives CASSLLGGSNTEAFF.

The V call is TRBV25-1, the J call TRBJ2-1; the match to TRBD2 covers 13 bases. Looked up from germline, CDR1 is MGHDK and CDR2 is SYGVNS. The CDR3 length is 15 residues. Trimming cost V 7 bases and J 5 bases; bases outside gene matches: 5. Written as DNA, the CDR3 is TGTGCCAGCACAACGGGGACTAGCGGGGACAATGAGCAGTTCTTC. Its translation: CASTTGTSGDNEQFF.

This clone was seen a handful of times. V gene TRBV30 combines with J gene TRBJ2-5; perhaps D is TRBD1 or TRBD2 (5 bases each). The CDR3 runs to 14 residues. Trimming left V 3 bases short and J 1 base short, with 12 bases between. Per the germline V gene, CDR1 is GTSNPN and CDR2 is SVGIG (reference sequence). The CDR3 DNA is TGTGCCTGGAGCGAGGGACGTTTCCAAGAGACCCAGTACTTC. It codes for CAWSEGRFQETQYF. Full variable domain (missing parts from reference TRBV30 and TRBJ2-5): SQTIHQWPATLVQPVGSPLSLECTVEGTSNPNLYWYRQAAGRGLQLLFYSVGIGQISSEVPQNLSASRPQDRQFILSSKKLLLSDSGFYLCAWSEGRFQETQYFGPGTRLLVL.

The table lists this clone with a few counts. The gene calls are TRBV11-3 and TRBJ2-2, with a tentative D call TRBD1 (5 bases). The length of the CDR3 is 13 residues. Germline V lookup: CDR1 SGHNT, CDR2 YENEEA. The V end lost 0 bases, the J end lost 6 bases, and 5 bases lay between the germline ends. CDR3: CASSLEGAGELFF. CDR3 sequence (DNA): TGTGCCAGCAGCTTAGAAGGGGCCGGGGAGCTGTTTTTT.

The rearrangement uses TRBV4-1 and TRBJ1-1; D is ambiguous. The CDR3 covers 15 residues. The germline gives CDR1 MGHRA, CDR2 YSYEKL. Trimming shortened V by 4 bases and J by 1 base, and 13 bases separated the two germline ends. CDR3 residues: CASSPPVGQNTEAFF. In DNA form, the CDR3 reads TGCGCCAGCAGCCCCCCGGTCGGTCAGAACACTGAAGCTTTCTTT.

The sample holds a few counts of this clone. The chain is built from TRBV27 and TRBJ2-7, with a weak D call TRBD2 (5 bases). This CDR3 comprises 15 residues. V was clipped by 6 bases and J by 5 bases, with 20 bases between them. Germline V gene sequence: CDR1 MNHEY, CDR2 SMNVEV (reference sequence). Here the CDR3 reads CASRILGVGTHEQYF. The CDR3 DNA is TGTGCCAGCAGGATCTTGGGAGTCGGCACCCACGAGCAGTACTTC.

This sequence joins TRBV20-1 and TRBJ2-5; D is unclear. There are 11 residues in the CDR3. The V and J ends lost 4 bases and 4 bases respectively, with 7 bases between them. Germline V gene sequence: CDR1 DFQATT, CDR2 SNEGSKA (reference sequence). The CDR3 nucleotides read TGCAGTGCTAAGTTCGGAGAGACCCAGTACTTC. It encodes CSAKFGETQYF.

CDR3 region: CASSLVGQSYEQYF. In DNA form, the CDR3 reads TGTGCCAGCAGCTTGGTGGGACAGTCCTACGAGCAGTACTTC. V is TRBV5-6 and J is TRBJ2-7, with 7 nucleotides matching TRBD1. V gave up 0 bases and J gave up 1 base; unmatched junction bases: 1. This CDR3 comprises 14 residues. Germline V gene data show CDR1 as SGHDT and CDR2 as YYEEEE.

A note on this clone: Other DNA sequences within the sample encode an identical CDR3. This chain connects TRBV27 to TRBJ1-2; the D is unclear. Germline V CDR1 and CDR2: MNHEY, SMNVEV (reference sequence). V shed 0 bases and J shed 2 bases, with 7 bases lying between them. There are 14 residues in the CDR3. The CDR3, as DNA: TGTGCCAGCAGTTTATCGAGTGGAAACTATGGCTACACCTTC. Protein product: CASSLSSGNYGYTF.

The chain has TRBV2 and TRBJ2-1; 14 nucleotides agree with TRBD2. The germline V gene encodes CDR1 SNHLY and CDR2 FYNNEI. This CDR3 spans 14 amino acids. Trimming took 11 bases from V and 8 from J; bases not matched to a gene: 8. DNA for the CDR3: TGTGCCGCTAGAATGGGACTAGCGGGGGATGAGCAGTTCTTC. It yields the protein CAARMGLAGDEQFF.

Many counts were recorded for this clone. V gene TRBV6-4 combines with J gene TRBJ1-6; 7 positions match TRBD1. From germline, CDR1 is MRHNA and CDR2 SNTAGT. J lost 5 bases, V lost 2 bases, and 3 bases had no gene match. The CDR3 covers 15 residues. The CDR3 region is CASSDRQGDNSPLHF. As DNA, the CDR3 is TGTGCCAGCAGTGACCGACAGGGAGATAATTCACCCCTCCACTTT.

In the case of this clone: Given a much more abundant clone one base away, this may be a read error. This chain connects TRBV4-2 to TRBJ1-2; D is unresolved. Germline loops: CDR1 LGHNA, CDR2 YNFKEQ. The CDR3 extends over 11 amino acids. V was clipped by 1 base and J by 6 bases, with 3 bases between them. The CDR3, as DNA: TGTGCCAGCAGCCAAGGGAATGGCTACACCTTC. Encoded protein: CASSQGNGYTF.

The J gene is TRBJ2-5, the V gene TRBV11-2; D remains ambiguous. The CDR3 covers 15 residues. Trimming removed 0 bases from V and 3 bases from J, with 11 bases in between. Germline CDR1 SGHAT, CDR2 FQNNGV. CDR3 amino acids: CASSLDYLGKETQYF. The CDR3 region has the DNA TGTGCCAGCAGCTTAGATTATTTAGGAAAAGAGACCCAGTACTTC.

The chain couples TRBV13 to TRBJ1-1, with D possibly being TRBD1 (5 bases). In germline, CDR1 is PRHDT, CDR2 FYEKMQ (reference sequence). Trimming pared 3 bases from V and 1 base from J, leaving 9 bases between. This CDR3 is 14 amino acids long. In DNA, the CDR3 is TGTGCCAGCAGCTTGGGGACGACGAACACTGAAGCTTTCTTT. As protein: CASSLGTTNTEAFF.

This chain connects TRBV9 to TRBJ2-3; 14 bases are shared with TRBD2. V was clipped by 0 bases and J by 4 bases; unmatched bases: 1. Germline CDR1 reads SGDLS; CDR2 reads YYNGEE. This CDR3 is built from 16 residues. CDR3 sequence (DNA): TGTGCCAGCAGCGTAGGACTAGCGGGGGGGCCAGATACGCAGTATTTT. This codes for CASSVGLAGGPDTQYF.

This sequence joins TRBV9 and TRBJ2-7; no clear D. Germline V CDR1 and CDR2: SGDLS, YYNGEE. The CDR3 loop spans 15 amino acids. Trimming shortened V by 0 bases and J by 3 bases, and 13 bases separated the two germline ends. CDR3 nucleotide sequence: TGTGCCAGCAGCGTAGATGTAGGGATGGGCTACGAGCAGTACTTC. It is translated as CASSVDVGMGYEQYF.

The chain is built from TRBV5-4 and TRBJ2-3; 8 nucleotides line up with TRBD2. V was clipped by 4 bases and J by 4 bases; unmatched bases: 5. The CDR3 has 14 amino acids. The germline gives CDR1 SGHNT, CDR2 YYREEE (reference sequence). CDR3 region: CASSLGLASDTQYF. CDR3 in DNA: TGTGCCAGCAGCCTAGGACTAGCATCAGATACGCAGTATTTT.